This T cell receptor (beta chain) is from a study of T cell repertoires in cytomegalovirus infection. Trimming took 5 bases from V and 10 from J; bases not matched to a gene: 5. The CDR3 runs to 12 residues. TCRdb processed the reads anew with MiXCR; each CDR3 protein has one entry. The sample consists of just over 300,000 distinct CDR3 sequences, 17% of them appearing once. V is TRBV12-3 or TRBV12-4 and J is TRBJ2-1; 7 bases fit TRBD1. The sequenced sample was PBMCs. This TCR derives from a human donor in good health (CMV status not recorded). Some clones in this sample may be carry-over from other donors' samples. CDR3 protein: CASSIGQAEQFF. DNA for the CDR3: TGTGCCAGCAGTATCGGACAGGCGGAGCAGTTCTTC.